One and the same sample provided the 21 T cell receptor beta chains below, sequenced in a study of identifying expanded T cells in peripheral blood. Profiled with immunoSEQ multiplex PCR; TCRdb holds only in-frame clones, not every one. The table lists about 52,000 clones, 70% to 85% of them singletons. What was sequenced was blood. These receptors were taken from a person between 18 and 75 years old in good health.

The chain uses TRBV7-9 and TRBJ2-3, with D uncertain. The germline V gene has CDR1 SEHNR and CDR2 FQNEAQ (reference sequence). The germline V and J ends were trimmed by 2 bases and 2 bases, with 8 bases remaining between them. CDR3 length equals 14 residues. In nucleotides, the CDR3 is TGTGCCAGCAGCTTAAGCACCTCCACAGATACGCAGTATTTT. This sequence encodes CASSLSTSTDTQYF.

The chain has TRBV19 and TRBJ2-1; 14 bases fit TRBD2. Per the germline V gene, CDR1 is LNHDA and CDR2 is SQIVND (reference sequence). There are 16 residues in the CDR3. The V and J ends lost 1 base and 9 bases, in that order; junction bases with no gene match: 5. The CDR3 sequence is CASSIGGLAGEVEQFF. The CDR3 region has the DNA TGTGCCAGTAGTATAGGGGGACTAGCGGGAGAGGTTGAGCAGTTCTTC.

The chain employs TRBV28 and TRBJ1-1; D unclear. V lost 1 base and J 3 bases, leaving 9 bases between the germline ends. The CDR3 contains 14 residues. Germline V gene lookup returns CDR1 MDHEN and CDR2 SYDVKM. The CDR3: CASSLSYPDTEAFF. CDR3 nucleotide sequence: TGTGCCAGCAGTTTATCCTACCCGGACACTGAAGCTTTCTTT.

The chain's CDR3 is CASGGYVTVAGGETQYF. CDR3 bases: TGTGCTAGTGGCGGCTACGTAACGGTAGCGGGGGGGGAGACCCAGTACTTC. V and J are TRBV12-5 and TRBJ2-5; TRBD2 aligns across 11 bases. This CDR3 is built from 17 residues. Germline V CDR1 and CDR2: LGHNT, FRNRAP. V lost 6 bases, J lost 5 bases, and 14 bases stayed unmatched.

The chain recombines TRBV13 with TRBJ1-3; maybe TRBD1 (6 bases). The CDR3 has 20 amino acids. The V and J ends lost 5 bases and 0 bases respectively, with 26 bases between them. Germline V gene data show CDR1 as PRHDT and CDR2 as FYEKMQ (reference sequence). CDR3 sequence: CASSRGGQGRFSSSGNTIYF. The CDR3 coding sequence is TGTGCCAGCAGCCGAGGAGGTCAGGGGAGGTTCTCAAGCTCTGGAAACACCATATATTTT.

The chain carries TRBV7-2 and TRBJ2-5; TRBD2 is a possible D gene (7 bases). The CDR3 is 16 amino acids. V was shortened by 5 bases and J by 2 bases, with 18 bases between the two germline ends. CDR1 SGHTA and CDR2 FQGNSA come from the germline V gene. The CDR3 protein is CASSHTRGLGQETQYF. The DNA for the CDR3 is TGTGCCAGCAGCCATACGCGGGGGCTGGGGCAAGAGACCCAGTACTTC.

This sequence joins TRBV5-1 and TRBJ2-5; perhaps D is TRBD1 or TRBD2 (6 bases each). The CDR3 has 15 amino acids. Germline V lookup: CDR1 SGHRS, CDR2 YFSETQ. Trimming took 0 bases from V and 4 from J, leaving 13 bases between them. The CDR3 sequence: CASSLEAGQGETQYF. The CDR3 DNA is TGCGCCAGCAGCTTGGAGGCGGGACAAGGAGAGACCCAGTACTTC.

The table lists this clone with a few counts. The V and J genes are TRBV15 and TRBJ2-7; D perhaps matches TRBD2 (5 bases). The V end was cut by 3 bases, the J end by 3 bases, with 12 bases between. The CDR3 spans 14 residues. The germline V gene encodes CDR1 LNHNV and CDR2 YYDKDF (reference sequence). In nucleotides, the CDR3 is TGTGCCACCAGCAGGCGGACTGATTTCTACGAGCAGTACGTC. This sequence encodes CATSRRTDFYEQYV.

The chain employs TRBV19 and TRBJ2-3, with 9 positions matching TRBD1. Germline V gene lookup returns CDR1 LNHDA and CDR2 SQIVND (reference sequence). The V and J ends lost 7 bases and 6 bases, in that order; junction bases with no gene match: 8. This CDR3 has 14 amino acids. The CDR3 nucleotides are TGTGCCAGTAACGACAGGGGGTATACGGATACGCAGTATTTT. Protein sequence: CASNDRGYTDTQYF.

The J gene is TRBJ2-5, the V gene TRBV29-1, with D possibly matching TRBD2 (5 bases). CDR1 and CDR2 from the germline V gene are SQVTM and ANQGSEA. V was clipped by 4 bases and J by 3 bases, with 9 bases between them. The CDR3 sequence is 12 residues long. The CDR3: CSVGLAKETQYF. For the CDR3, the DNA is TGCAGCGTTGGGCTAGCAAAAGAGACCCAGTACTTC.

This clone was picked up one time. This rearrangement joins TRBV6-5 to TRBJ2-5, with D perhaps matching TRBD2 (5 bases). There are 14 residues in the CDR3. Germline loops: CDR1 MNHEY, CDR2 SVGAGI. V lost 5 bases, J lost 4 bases, and 14 bases lay in between. The CDR3 DNA sequence: TGTGCCAGCAGTCCCAATTTCGGAGGAGAGACCCAGTACTTC. Its protein product is CASSPNFGGETQYF.

For this clone: The junction departs from germline at one end; a sequencing error may be responsible. The V call is TRBV12-5, the J call TRBJ1-2; D call uncertain. CDR1 and CDR2 from the germline V gene are LGHNT and FRNRAP. This CDR3 has 12 amino acids. The CDR3 bases are TGTGCTAGTGGTTTGGAATTGCGGGAGTCAATCTTC. Its protein product is CASGLELRESIF.

The genes are TRBV30 and TRBJ1-2; tentatively, D is TRBD1 (5 bases). This CDR3 has 15 amino acids. CDR1 GTSNPN and CDR2 SVGIG come from the germline V gene (reference sequence). V was shortened by 3 bases and J by 2 bases, with 16 bases between the two germline ends. DNA for the CDR3: TGTGCCTGGAGCCCCCCCGGGGGATCGAACTATGGCTACACCTTC. Translating gives CAWSPPGGSNYGYTF.

This clone showed up just once. The rearrangement joins TRBV6-1 to TRBJ2-2; D tentatively reads TRBD1 or TRBD2 (5 bases each). The V and J ends lost 8 bases and 1 base respectively, with 11 bases between them. Germline V CDR1 and CDR2: MNHNS, SASEGT. This CDR3 spans 14 amino acids. In nucleotides, the CDR3 is TGTGCCAGCTGGGGGTCGATGAACACCGGGGAGCTGTTTTTT. Its translation is CASWGSMNTGELFF.

This clone appeared a few times. The chain links TRBV6-5 to TRBJ1-2; 9 nucleotides align to TRBD1. The CDR3 sequence is 14 residues long. The germline V gene has CDR1 MNHEY and CDR2 SVGAGI. V lost 2 bases, J lost 8 bases, and 6 bases stayed unmatched. The CDR3 DNA reads TGTGCCAGCAGTTACAGCGGACAGGGGCGAGGCTACACCTTC. Its protein product is CASSYSGQGRGYTF.

V usage is TRBV10-3 and J usage is TRBJ2-3; a possible D gene is TRBD2 (6 bases). The germline V and J ends were trimmed by 6 bases and 4 bases, with 11 bases remaining between them. The CDR3 sequence is 13 residues long. CDR1 is ENHRY, CDR2 SYGVKD, per germline. The CDR3 DNA reads TGTGCCATCAGACCCACGGGAGCAGATACGCAGTATTTT. It is translated as CAIRPTGADTQYF.

The V call is TRBV5-1, the J call TRBJ1-2; a possible D gene is TRBD1 (5 bases). With 2 bases removed from V and 2 bases from J, the gap between germline ends came to 10 bases. This CDR3 comprises 14 residues. Per the germline V gene, CDR1 is SGHRS and CDR2 is YFSETQ. The chain's CDR3 is CASSFRGTNYGYTF. DNA of the CDR3: TGCGCCAGCAGCTTTAGGGGAACCAACTATGGCTACACCTTC.

This chain links TRBV5-4 with TRBJ1-2, with TRBD1 matching 9 bases. Trimming removed 4 bases from V and 4 bases from J; junction bases left unmatched: 8. Germline values: CDR1 SGHNT, CDR2 YYREEE (reference sequence). The CDR3 loop spans 15 amino acids. The CDR3 DNA follows: TGTGCCAGCAGCCACGGACAGGGGTTTTCCTATGGCTACACCTTC. This sequence encodes CASSHGQGFSYGYTF.

The chain recombines TRBV28 with TRBJ1-5; 7 nucleotides match TRBD1. Losses at the gene ends were 6 bases for V and 5 bases for J; bases not matched to a gene: 7. Germline V lookup: CDR1 MDHEN, CDR2 SYDVKM. The CDR3 has 14 residues. The CDR3 is CASRRGQGYQPQHF. The CDR3 DNA reads TGTGCCAGCAGGAGGGGGCAGGGATATCAGCCCCAGCATTTT. The whole variable domain, remainder taken from reference TRBV28 and TRBJ1-5, is DVKVTQSSRYLVKRTGEKVFLECVQDMDHENMFWYRQDPGLGLRLIYFSYDVKMKEKGDIPEGYSVSREKKERFSLILESASTNQTSMYLCASRRGQGYQPQHFGDGTRLSIL.

The chain links TRBV5-1 to TRBJ2-5; possibly TRBD1 for D (6 bases). Trimming pared 4 bases from V and 5 bases from J, leaving 18 bases between. CDR3 length: 15 amino acids. CDR1 and CDR2 from the germline V gene are SGHRS and YFSETQ. The CDR3 spells CASSHRNGGGETQYF. CDR3 coding DNA: TGCGCCAGCAGCCATAGAAATGGGGGCGGGGAGACCCAGTACTTC.

V usage is TRBV29-1 and J usage is TRBJ1-1; no firm D call. CDR3 length equals 11 residues. The ends were cut back, 6 bases at V and 6 bases at J, with 11 bases in the middle. Germline CDR1 reads SQVTM; CDR2 reads ANQGSEA. The CDR3 region is CSVNQFAEAFF. In DNA, the CDR3 is TGCAGCGTGAACCAGTTCGCTGAAGCTTTCTTT.